This TCR beta chain appears in the sequencing data of a study of T cells in Graves' hyperthyroidism and ophthalmopathy (dated by TCRdb to between 2017 and 2020). In the study overall: Peripheral blood was collected at initial diagnosis, before any treatment. To identify distinguishing TCR V-J signatures, a discovery cohort of about 100 patients was used, comprising 43 with Graves' ophthalmopathy and around 60 with stable Graves' hyperthyroidism. Prospective prediction of ophthalmopathy was tested in an independent validation cohort consisting of under 20 hyperthyroidism patients and approximately 16 patients who later progressed to ophthalmopathy. The 85 to 100 discovery patients were randomly split 7:3 into training and test sets. In roughly six Graves' hyperthyroidism patients, the study also compared T-cell repertoires from thyroid tissue with T-cell repertoires from blood. Once sampling was done, hyperthyroidism patients were given methimazole at a starting dose of 30 mg daily, whereas ophthalmopathy patients were given high-dose intravenous methylprednisolone. TCR Vbeta CDR3 sequencing of 130 to 150 peripheral blood samples (under 45 ophthalmopathy, over 70 hyperthyroidism and around 17 progressor patients) is reported in the paper.

Summary of the overall study and its limitations: Most expanded thyroid clonotypes (frequency above 0.001) were also detected in blood, suggesting blood repertoires may reflect thyroid immune responses. A model built on a 13 V-J signature distinguished ophthalmopathy from stable hyperthyroidism, reaching over 85% sensitivity and about 81% specificity in cross-validation and 80%/75% in testing. Sample size was not statistically predetermined, and blinding of investigators to group allocation was not performed. In validation, the model predicted progression to ophthalmopathy a median of about 6.5 months before onset, with 70% to 71% sensitivity and around 76% specificity.

Ophthalmopathy patients had moderately to severely active disease, Clinical Activity Score of at least 3, NOSPECS grade of at least 4, and duration under 3 months. The study excluded patients with uncontrolled infections, other autoimmune diseases, pregnancy or lactation. Diagnoses were established on the basis of clinical symptoms, serum thyroxine and TRAb, thyroid ultrasound, and orbital computed tomography. PBMCs were isolated from around 10 ml of fresh peripheral blood by Ficoll-Paque density gradient centrifugation. Total RNA was extracted with Trizol reagent, and quality was checked on an Agilent 2100 Bioanalyzer. This clonotype showed up many times. What this receptor recognizes is not known. No much larger clone exists at a distance of one base, and base qualities are not known. The TCR beta CDR3 regions were amplified from RNA transcripts. For the first round of RT-PCR on the TCR CDR3, the HTBI primer set was used together with the Qiagen OneStep RT-PCR kit. A second multiplex PCR round built the libraries, followed by size selection and purification. The libraries were sequenced on an Illumina HiSeq2000 using paired-end 100 bp reads. The source study handled its data this way. Raw data were processed with SOAPnuke, discarding reads with adapters, uncalled bases, mean Phred below 15, or no exact constant-primer or identifier match. High-quality paired reads were merged with COPE v1.2.5, and unique nucleotide sequences were defined as clonotypes. MiTCR v1.1 was used to align the clonotypes against IMGT TRBV, TRBD and TRBJ reference segments. The analysis was restricted to V-J combinations with a frequency above 0.0001, which together covered 99% to 99.2% of the repertoires. A TCS score was defined as the ratio between F50 (clonal expansion) and ExV (chaos), using BLOSUM62-based TCRdist between CDR3 peptides within each V-J. Welch's t-statistics and random forest reduced approximately 520 V-J features to roughly 13, which were used in a naive Bayes classifier (R e1071). The public reads were reprocessed in TCRdb via fastp at Q25 and MiXCR, keeping in-frame beta chains. Every CDR3 protein is listed once, alongside the most common genes and DNA of its rows. TCRdb's processing, not the authors', yielded these V and J calls. This sample comprises about half a million distinct CDR3 sequences, about 20% of them detected only once. Together, the top ten hold approximately 48% of the sample.

V is cut by 6 bases and J by 6 bases, and the space between the germline ends is 17 bases. The germline V gene (reference sequence) gives CDR1 as PRHDT and CDR2 as FYEKMQ. Including cysteine and phenylalanine, the CDR3 has 14 amino acids. Only the CDR3 DNA is retained, 42 bases long and in frame from the first base. The TCR comes from a man aged 40-49 years with Graves' ophthalmopathy. The sample taken for sequencing was blood. The V and J segments used are TRBV13 and TRBJ2-5; the best D guess is TRBD2, with 5 bases matching. The CDR3 reads CASSSRAGRKTQYF. The DNA reads TGTGCCAGCAGTTCACGGGCGGGTCGGAAGACCCAGTACTTC.